This T cell receptor (beta chain) was captured in a study of blood T cell repertoires in COVID-19. As for the study in general: Sample material is recorded as cDNA or gDNA derived from T cells, B-cell-depleted T cells, or PBMCs.

This clone was seen more than once but under ten times. Sequenced by immunoSEQ multiplex PCR; TCRdb stores in-frame clones only, minus some. Of 95,000 to 150,000 clones in the sample, approximately 90% were seen once. This TCR came from a man between 40 and 49 years old with acute or convalescent COVID-19. Sequencing was carried out using peripheral blood.

Here the CDR3 reads CASKLTGSPGPLHF. In DNA form, the CDR3 reads TGTGCCAGCAAGTTGACAGGGTCCCCGGGTCCCCTCCACTTT. The chain employs TRBV6-5 and TRBJ1-6; 7 nucleotides agree with TRBD1. This CDR3 has 14 amino acids. The ends lost 7 bases at V and 13 bases at J; junction bases unmatched: 13. Germline V gene data show CDR1 as MNHEY and CDR2 as SVGAGI.